Described below is a single TCR beta chain sequence and its context. The clone's antigen remains unknown. Base qualities are not provided; no much larger clone lies one nucleotide away. The data are from a study of blood T cell repertoires in COVID-19 (TCRdb year 2020). Context from the whole study: The collaborator samples originated in the United States, Italy and Spain and spanned the acute and convalescent phases of COVID-19. A freely available public database, intended as a resource for researchers studying the immune response to SARS-CoV-2, is where the repertoires were released. The dataset comprised deeply sampled blood TCRbeta repertoires from subjects exposed to, actively infected with, or recovered from COVID-19. Nearly every sample came with metadata listing a de-identified subject ID, COVID-19 status, age in years and sex. Where available, HLA class I and class II types were obtained from metadata supplied by the sample provider rather than from assay-based typing. The samples were drawn from two sources: the first 160 participants of the ongoing ImmuneRACE study, and 1,000 to 1,500 subjects contributed by 6 global collaborators. The prospective study material was composed of cDNA or gDNA derived from T cells, B-cell-depleted T cells, or PBMCs. The paper as a whole reports these results and caveats: How much clinical and demographic metadata was included differed by source and by participant, and the metadata was provided uncurated.

Trimming takes 5 bases off V and 2 bases off J; junction bases not matched to a gene: 9. From the cysteine up to the phenylalanine, the CDR3 has a length of 16 residues. CDR3 DNA only is kept here, 48 bases in frame from base 1. CDR1 and CDR2 were assigned from the germline V gene (reference sequence) as SEHNR and FQNEAQ. Whole blood was collected in K2EDTA tubes by collaborating institutions according to the institutions' own protocols. Collaborator samples were shipped for TCRbeta analysis as frozen whole blood, isolated PBMCs, or DNA extracted from either sample type. The immunoSEQ Assay, a bias-controlled multiplex PCR, was used to amplify TCRbeta CDR3 regions from genomic DNA. The authors' analysis ran thus. The number of nucleated cells in each sample was estimated from the amplification of reference gene primers within the assay. To quantify the absolute abundance of each unique TCRbeta CDR3 rearrangement, sequence reads were collapsed and filtered. For each sample, productive Simpson clonality was calculated as the square root of Simpson's diversity index over productive rearrangements. TCRdb mirrors the immuneACCESS table, restricted to in-frame sequences. Some clones are absent from its copies; in checked studies, under half trace to an unresolved V gene, and the reason for the others is unknown. D and trimming come from the DNA, and the V and J calls and clone size come from that table. This sample gives about 670,000 clones in total; 70% to 90% of them show up just once. The biggest ten clones account for under 0.3% of the sample.

The V gene is TRBV7-9 and the J gene is TRBJ2-7; 10 middle bases align to TRBD1. This TCR derives from a woman in her late teens or twenties with acute or convalescent COVID-19. The sample comprised peripheral blood. The DNA sequence is TGTGCCAGCAGCACAAAGGGGACAGGGGCGCCCTACGAGCAGTACTTC. This translates into CASSTKGTGAPYEQYF.